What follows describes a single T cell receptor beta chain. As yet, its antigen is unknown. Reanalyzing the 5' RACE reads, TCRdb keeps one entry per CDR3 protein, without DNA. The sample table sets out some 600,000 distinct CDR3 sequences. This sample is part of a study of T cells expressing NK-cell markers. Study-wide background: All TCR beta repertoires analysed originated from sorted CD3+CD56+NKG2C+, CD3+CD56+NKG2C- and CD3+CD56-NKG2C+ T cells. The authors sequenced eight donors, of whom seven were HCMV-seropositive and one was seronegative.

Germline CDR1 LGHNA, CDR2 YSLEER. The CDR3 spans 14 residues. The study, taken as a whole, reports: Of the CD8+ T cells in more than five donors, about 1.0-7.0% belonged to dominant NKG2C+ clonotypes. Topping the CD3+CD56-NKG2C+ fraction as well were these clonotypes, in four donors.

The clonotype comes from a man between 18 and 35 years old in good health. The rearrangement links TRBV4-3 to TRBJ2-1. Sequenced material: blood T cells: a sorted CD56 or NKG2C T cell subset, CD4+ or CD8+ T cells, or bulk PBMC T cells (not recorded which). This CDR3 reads CASSAARRLQEQFF.